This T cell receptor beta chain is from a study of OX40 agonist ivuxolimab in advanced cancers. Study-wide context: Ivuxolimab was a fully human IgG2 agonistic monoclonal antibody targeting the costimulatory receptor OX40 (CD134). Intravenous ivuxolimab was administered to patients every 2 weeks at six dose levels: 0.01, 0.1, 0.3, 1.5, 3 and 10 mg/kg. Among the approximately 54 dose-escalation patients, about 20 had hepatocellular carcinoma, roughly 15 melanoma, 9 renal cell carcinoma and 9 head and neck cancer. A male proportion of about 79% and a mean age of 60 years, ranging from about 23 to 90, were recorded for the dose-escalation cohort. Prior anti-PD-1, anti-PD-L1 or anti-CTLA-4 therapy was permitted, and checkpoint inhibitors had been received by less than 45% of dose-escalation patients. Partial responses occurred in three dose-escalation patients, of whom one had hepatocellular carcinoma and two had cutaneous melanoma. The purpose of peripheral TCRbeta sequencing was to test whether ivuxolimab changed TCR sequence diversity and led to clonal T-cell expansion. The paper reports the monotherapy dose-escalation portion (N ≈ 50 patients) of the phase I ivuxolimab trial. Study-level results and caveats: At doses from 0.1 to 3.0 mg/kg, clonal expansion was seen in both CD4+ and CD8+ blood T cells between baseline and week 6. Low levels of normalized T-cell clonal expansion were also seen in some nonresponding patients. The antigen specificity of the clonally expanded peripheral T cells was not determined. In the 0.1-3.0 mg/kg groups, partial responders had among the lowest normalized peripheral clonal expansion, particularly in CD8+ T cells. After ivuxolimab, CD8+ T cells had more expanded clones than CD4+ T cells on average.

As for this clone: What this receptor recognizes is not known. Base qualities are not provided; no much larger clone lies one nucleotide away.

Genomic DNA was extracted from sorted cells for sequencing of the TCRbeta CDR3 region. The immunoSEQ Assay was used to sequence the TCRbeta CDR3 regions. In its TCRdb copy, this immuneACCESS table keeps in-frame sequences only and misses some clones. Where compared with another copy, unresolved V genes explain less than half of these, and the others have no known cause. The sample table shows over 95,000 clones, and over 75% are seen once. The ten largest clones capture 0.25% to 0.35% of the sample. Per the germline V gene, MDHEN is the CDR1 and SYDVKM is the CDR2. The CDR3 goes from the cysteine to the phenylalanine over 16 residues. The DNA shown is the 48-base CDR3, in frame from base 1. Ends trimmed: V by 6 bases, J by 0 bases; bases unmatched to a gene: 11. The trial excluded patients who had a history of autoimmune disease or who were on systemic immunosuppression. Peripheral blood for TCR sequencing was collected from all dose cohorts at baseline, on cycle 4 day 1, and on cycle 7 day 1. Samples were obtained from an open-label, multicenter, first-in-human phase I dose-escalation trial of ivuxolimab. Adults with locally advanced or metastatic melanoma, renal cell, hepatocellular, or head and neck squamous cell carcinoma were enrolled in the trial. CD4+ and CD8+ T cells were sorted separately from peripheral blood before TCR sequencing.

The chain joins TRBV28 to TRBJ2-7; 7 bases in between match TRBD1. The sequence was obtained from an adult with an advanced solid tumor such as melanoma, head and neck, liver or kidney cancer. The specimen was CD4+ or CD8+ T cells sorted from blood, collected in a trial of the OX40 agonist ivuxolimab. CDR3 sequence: CASRQGGTSTSYEQYF. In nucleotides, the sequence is TGTGCCAGCAGGCAAGGGGGCACGTCAACCTCCTACGAGCAGTACTTC.